This entry concerns a single T cell receptor beta chain. Its target antigen remains unknown. The sample holds no much larger clone one base away, and base qualities are not on file. CDR1 and CDR2 (SQVTM, ANQGSEA) derive from the germline V gene. The CDR3 has 14 amino acids, counting the end cysteine and phenylalanine. Of all the DNA, just the CDR3 is kept, 42 bases in frame from base 1. Trimming removed 6 bases from V and 3 bases from J; the gene matches leave 5 bases unexplained. The approximately 40 donors, aged about 6 to 95 years, were systemically healthy Caucasian individuals from Russia. Each donor gave 8 to 10 milliliters of peripheral blood, drawn into EDTA-treated Vacutainer tubes. Ficoll-Paque density-gradient centrifugation was used to isolate PBMCs, with at least 6 million obtained per sample. Trizol reagent was used to extract total RNA from PBMCs, with at least 6 micrograms per sample. Naive CD45RAhigh/CD27high T cell percentages were measured by flow cytometry on a PBMC aliquot from every donor.

The data belong to a study of blood T cells in healthy people across ages (dated by TCRdb to about 2015). In the study overall: Template switching captured roughly one uniquely barcoded TCR beta cDNA molecule per two T cells in model experiments. Age-related changes in TCR beta repertoire diversity were measured in the study by deep sequencing normalized with unique cDNA molecular identifiers. Donors were grouped into four age groups: young (average roughly 15 years), middle-aged (less than 40), aged (roughly 62) and long-lived (approximately 75). For two donors (one aged 18 to 29 and one aged 80 or older), the study analyzed two additional independent replicas of 1 million unique cDNA reads from the same blood draw. General findings and caveats noted by the study authors: Estimates of total diversity based on one million sequenced T cells were regarded as lower bounds and as underestimates. There was a strong correlation between observed TCR beta diversity and the percentage of naive T cells measured by flow cytometry. As age increased, observed TCR beta diversity per million T cells dropped in a roughly linear way, and a significant reduction was already evident by age roughly 40. The long-lived group showed more naive CD4+ T cells, fewer expanded clones and increased TCR diversity than the aged group, suggesting age selection. Donor CMV infection status was unknown, potentially confounding age-related changes in expanded clonotypes. Bulk unsorted PBMC profiling prevented conclusive comparison of naive and antigen-experienced compartments.

Libraries came from 5' RACE. The listed sequencing device is Illumina HiSeq 2500. A second PCR of about 6 to 11 cycles was run with a J-beta primer mix and a sample-barcoded 5' primer. A template-switch 5' adaptor carrying 12 random nucleotides introduced a unique molecular identifier onto each TCR beta cDNA molecule. At least 3 million CDR3-containing paired-end reads were obtained from each sample. All of the RNA was converted into first-strand cDNA using the Mint cDNA synthesis kit, with a TRBC-specific oligonucleotide serving as the primer. Following uracil-DNA glycosylase treatment, a first 18-cycle PCR with universal primers M1SS and BC2_uni_R was performed on all cDNA. The original methods were these. For normalization, 1 million high-quality reads, each with a distinct molecular identifier, were randomly selected from each sample. Instead of being binned into consensus sequences, reads with shared molecular identifiers were discarded. MiTCR, set to a Q25 quality threshold and the strictest error-elimination algorithm, was used for CDR3 identification, clonotype clustering and error correction. A nonparametric unseen species model using Euler transformation provided a lower-bound estimate of total TCR beta diversity. TCRdb trimmed the raw reads at Q25, called clones with MiXCR and kept productive beta chains. Identical CDR3 proteins give one entry, which carries the most common genes and DNA. TCRdb, rather than the study authors, made the V and J calls. Here the sample has 750,000 to 950,000 distinct CDR3 sequences; 25% to 30% occur a single time. In total, the top ten clones hold about a tenth of the sample.

This sample was also put to use in a study of T cells of mothers and their children. As described in the second report: Nine systemically healthy Caucasian individuals served as donors, namely three mothers together with their six children. cDNA synthesis used all of the extracted RNA, with 1.5 ug of RNA in each 15 ul reaction. Sample barcodes and 2-4 random nucleotides were added via the M1S primer in the second PCR. Over 10 million TCR beta CDR3 reads came from each mother, compared with 2.5 million to 3.5 million reads from each child. TCR recombination output is similarly shaped by thymic selection in related and unrelated pairs, with a minor effect exerted by inherited differences. Normalized repertoire overlap was always found to be slightly, but never significantly, higher in related mother-child pairs than in unrelated mother-child pairs. No persistent microchimeric T cell clones were detected, at a sensitivity of approximately 100 clones per million clonotypes. Deep NGS was used in the study to compare the TCR beta repertoires of mothers and children and to look for features that separate related mother-child pairs from unrelated individuals. On average, the children were roughly 11 +/- 4 years old, while the mothers were around 40 +/- 4 years old. After adapter ligation was performed with NEBNext reagents, the libraries were sequenced on an Illumina HiSeq 2000 with 100+100 nt paired-end reads. To prevent cross-contamination, the mother and child libraries were prepared one month apart and sequenced in separate runs. Each donor had between about 450,000 and 2,100,000 distinct TCR beta clonotypes identified. Naive TCR beta clonotypes were estimated from low-frequency clonotypes matched to each donor's FACS-determined naive share, without sorting.

The TCR comes from a woman in her thirties or forties in good health. The chain was built from TRBV29-1 and TRBJ2-1, and TRBD2 aligns with 10 junction nucleotides. The sequencing input was blood. The nucleotide sequence reads as follows: TGCAGCGTAGACTGGACTAGCGGCTACAATGAGCAGTTCTTC. Translated, it reads CSVDWTSGYNEQFF.